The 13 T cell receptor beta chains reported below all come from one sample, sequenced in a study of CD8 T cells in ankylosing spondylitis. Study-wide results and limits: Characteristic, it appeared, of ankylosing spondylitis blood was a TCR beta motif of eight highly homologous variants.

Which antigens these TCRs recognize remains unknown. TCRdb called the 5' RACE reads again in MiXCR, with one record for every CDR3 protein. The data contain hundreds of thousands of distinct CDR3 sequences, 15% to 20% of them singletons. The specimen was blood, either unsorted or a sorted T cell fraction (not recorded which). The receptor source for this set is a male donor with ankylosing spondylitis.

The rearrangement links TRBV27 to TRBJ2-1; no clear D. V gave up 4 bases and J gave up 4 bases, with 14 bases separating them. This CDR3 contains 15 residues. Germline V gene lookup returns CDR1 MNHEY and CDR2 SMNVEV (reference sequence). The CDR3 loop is CASSSGRVGYNEQFF. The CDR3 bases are TGTGCCAGCAGTTCCGGCCGGGTGGGGTACAATGAGCAGTTCTTC.

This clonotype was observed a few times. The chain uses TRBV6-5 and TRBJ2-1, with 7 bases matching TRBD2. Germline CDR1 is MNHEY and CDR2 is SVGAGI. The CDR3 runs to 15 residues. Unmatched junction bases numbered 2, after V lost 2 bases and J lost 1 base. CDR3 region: CASSYLAVSYNEQFF. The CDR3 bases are TGTGCCAGCAGTTACCTAGCGGTATCCTACAATGAGCAGTTCTTC.

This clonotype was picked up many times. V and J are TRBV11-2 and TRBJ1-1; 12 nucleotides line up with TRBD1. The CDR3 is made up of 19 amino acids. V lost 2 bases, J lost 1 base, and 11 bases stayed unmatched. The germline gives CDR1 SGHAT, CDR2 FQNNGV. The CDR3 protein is CASSLIAGTGGFRNTEAFF. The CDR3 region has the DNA TGTGCCAGCAGCTTAATCGCCGGGACAGGGGGCTTTCGGAACACTGAAGCTTTCTTT.

The CDR3 loop reads CASSLEEIRRDYGYTF. CDR3 in DNA: TGTGCCAGCAGCTTAGAAGAGATAAGAAGGGACTATGGCTACACCTTC. J is TRBJ1-2 and V is TRBV11-2, with D uncertain. V shed 0 bases and J shed 3 bases, with 14 bases lying between them. CDR1 and CDR2 (germline): SGHAT, FQNNGV. The CDR3 is made up of 16 amino acids.

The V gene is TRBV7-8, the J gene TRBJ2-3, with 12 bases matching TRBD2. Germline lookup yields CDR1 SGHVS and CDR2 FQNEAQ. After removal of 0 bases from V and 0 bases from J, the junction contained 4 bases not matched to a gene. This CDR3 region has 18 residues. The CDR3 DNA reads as TGTGCCAGCAGCTTAGCCCTAGCGGGGGGGACTAGCACAGATACGCAGTATTTT. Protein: CASSLALAGGTSTDTQYF. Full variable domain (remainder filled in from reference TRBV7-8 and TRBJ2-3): GAGVSQSPRYKVAKRGQDVALRCDPISGHVSLFWYQQALGQGPEFLTYFQNEAQLDKSGLPSDRFFAERPEGSVSTLKIQRTQQEDSAVYLCASSLALAGGTSTDTQYFGPGTRLTVL.

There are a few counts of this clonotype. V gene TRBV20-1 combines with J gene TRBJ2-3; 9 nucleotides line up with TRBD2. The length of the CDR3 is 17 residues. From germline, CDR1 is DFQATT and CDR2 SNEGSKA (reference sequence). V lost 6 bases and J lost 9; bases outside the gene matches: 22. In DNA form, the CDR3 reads TGCAGTGCCCCGGGGGAAGGGCTAGCGGGGCCCCACGACACGCAGTATTTT. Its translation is CSAPGEGLAGPHDTQYF.

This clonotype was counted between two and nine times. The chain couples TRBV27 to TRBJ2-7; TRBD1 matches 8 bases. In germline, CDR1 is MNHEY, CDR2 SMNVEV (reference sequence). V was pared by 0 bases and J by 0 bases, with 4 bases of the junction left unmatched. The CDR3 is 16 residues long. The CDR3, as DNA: TGTGCCAGCAGTTTATCCTTGGGACAGGTCTCCTACGAGCAGTACTTC. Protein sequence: CASSLSLGQVSYEQYF.

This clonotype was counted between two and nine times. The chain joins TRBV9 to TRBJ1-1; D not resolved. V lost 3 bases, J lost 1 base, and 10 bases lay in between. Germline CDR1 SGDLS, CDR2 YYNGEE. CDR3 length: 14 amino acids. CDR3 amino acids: CASSDRPENTEAFF. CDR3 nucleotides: TGTGCCAGCAGCGACCGTCCGGAGAACACTGAAGCTTTCTTT.

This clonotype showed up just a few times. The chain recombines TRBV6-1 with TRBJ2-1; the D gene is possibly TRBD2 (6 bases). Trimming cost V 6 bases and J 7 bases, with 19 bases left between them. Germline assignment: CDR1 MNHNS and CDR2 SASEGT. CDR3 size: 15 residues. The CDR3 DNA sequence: TGTGCCAGCAGGGTGGACTACGTCCCCGAGAATGAGCAGTTCTTC. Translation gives CASRVDYVPENEQFF.

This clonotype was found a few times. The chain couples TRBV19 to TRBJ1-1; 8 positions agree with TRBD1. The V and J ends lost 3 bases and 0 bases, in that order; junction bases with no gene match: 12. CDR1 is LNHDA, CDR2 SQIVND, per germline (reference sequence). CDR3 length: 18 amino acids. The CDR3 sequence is CASSIPGQVDPMNTEAFF. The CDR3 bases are TGTGCCAGTAGTATCCCGGGACAGGTTGACCCAATGAACACTGAAGCTTTCTTT.

CDR3 bases: TGTGCCACCGGGACAGGGATCCACGAGCAGTACTTC. It codes for CATGTGIHEQYF. The V call is TRBV7-8, the J call TRBJ2-7, with 9 nucleotides matching TRBD1. Germline CDR1 reads SGHVS; CDR2 reads FQNEAQ. CDR3 length equals 12 residues. V dropped 10 bases and J dropped 5; count of bases not matched to a gene: 6.

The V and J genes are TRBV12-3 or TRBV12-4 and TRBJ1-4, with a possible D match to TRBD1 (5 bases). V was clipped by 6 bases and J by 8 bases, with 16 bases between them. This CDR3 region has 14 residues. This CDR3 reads CASSFGQGGEKLFF. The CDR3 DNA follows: TGTGCCAGCAGCTTCGGTCAGGGTGGCGAAAAACTGTTTTTT.

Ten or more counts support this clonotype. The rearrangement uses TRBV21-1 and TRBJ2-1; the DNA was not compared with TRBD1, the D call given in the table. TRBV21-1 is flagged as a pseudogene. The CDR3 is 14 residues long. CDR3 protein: CASSKGVGVNEQFF. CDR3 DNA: TGTGCCAGCAGCAAAGGGGTAGGGGTCAATGAGCAGTTCTTC.